A single sample gave rise to the 3 T cell receptor beta chains below, sequenced in a study of T cell changes during pregnancy in multiple sclerosis. Assay: immunoSEQ multiplex PCR; the TCRdb copy retains only in-frame clones and omits some. The data show about 20,000 clones, about 89% seen once. This specimen consisted of CD4+ T cells from peripheral blood mononuclear cells, obtained after pregnancy. These receptors were taken from a female donor in good health, enrolled as a control in a pregnancy study.

The chain uses TRBV6-5 and TRBJ1-2; possible D gene TRBD1, 6 bases. The germline CDR1 and CDR2 sequences are MNHEY and SVGAGI. V lost 11 bases and J 7 bases, leaving 20 bases between the germline ends. The CDR3 totals 13 residues. CDR3 sequence reads: CAARGASPRGYTF. CDR3 nucleotide sequence: TGTGCCGCACGGGGGGCAAGCCCCCGTGGCTACACCTTC.

The chain links TRBV7-3 to TRBJ2-1; no firm D call. Trimming removed 2 bases from V and 10 bases from J, with 12 bases in between. The CDR3 is 13 residues long. Germline CDR1 is SGHTA and CDR2 is FQGTGA. The CDR3 DNA reads TGTGCCAGCAGCTTAGGGCTTCCAAAGGAGCAGTTCTTC. This codes for CASSLGLPKEQFF.

This rearrangement joins TRBV29-1 to TRBJ1-3; 9 positions match TRBD1. There are 15 residues in the CDR3. Germline loops: CDR1 SQVTM, CDR2 ANQGSEA. The V gene end was trimmed by 8 bases and the J gene end by 6 bases; junction bases not matched to a gene: 14. CDR3 DNA sequence: TGCAGCCTTCCCCGTACCGGGACAGGGTTAAACACCATATATTTT. This sequence encodes CSLPRTGTGLNTIYF.